The 14 T cell receptor beta chains reported below all come from one sample, sequenced in a study of Graves' ophthalmopathy and Graves' hyperthyroidism. For repertoire sequencing, the TCR beta CDR3 regions were amplified from RNA transcripts. First-round RT-PCR employed HTBI primers, with a second-round multiplex PCR after it. One entry per CDR3 protein, called by TCRdb with MiXCR from the multiplex PCR reads. The data hold about 550,000 distinct CDR3 sequences, with 35% to 40% observed a single time. The sample was peripheral blood or thyroid tissue (not recorded which). The receptors stem from an adult man with Graves' hyperthyroidism.

The J gene is TRBJ1-4, the V gene TRBV7-9; 9 nucleotides line up with TRBD1. Germline V gene lookup returns CDR1 SEHNR and CDR2 FQNEAQ (reference sequence). There are 19 residues in the CDR3. V gave up 3 bases and J gave up 3 bases; unmatched junction bases: 14. The CDR3 is CASSLAGQGRVQANEKLFF. The CDR3 coding sequence is TGTGCCAGCAGCTTGGCCGGACAGGGGAGGGTGCAAGCTAATGAAAAACTGTTTTTT.

The rearrangement joins TRBV7-6 to TRBJ2-7; D not certain. The assigned J gene may be wrong: the sequence end matches TRBJ2-1 better. The CDR3 runs 11 residues. Germline V gives CDR1 SGHVS, CDR2 FNYEAQ. CDR3 sequence: CASSIGHEQFF. CDR3 DNA sequence: TGTGCCAGCAGCATCGGGCATGAGCAGTTCTTC.

The chain carries TRBV10-3 and TRBJ2-3; D not resolved. The CDR3 contains 14 residues. V lost 10 bases and J lost 6, with 20 bases in between. Germline values: CDR1 ENHRY, CDR2 SYGVKD. This chain's CDR3 is CASNPLLTADTQYF. The CDR3, as DNA: TGTGCCAGCAATCCCTTACTCACGGCGGATACGCAGTATTTT.

This sequence joins TRBV29-1 and TRBJ2-5, with D perhaps matching TRBD1 or TRBD2 (6 bases each). Germline lookup yields CDR1 SQVTM and CDR2 ANQGSEA. The V gene lost 8 bases and the J gene lost 1 base, with 17 bases spanning the gap. The CDR3 is 14 residues long. The CDR3 loop reads CSQGAGTTQETQYF. CDR3 bases: TGCAGCCAAGGGGCGGGGACAACCCAAGAGACCCAGTACTTC.

CDR3 sequence reads: CATREGRGRQETQYF. In DNA form, the CDR3 reads TGTGCCACCAGGGAGGGGAGGGGGCGGCAAGAGACCCAGTACTTC. The rearrangement joins TRBV10-3 to TRBJ2-5; D assignment may be TRBD1 or TRBD2 (7 bases each). This CDR3 region has 15 residues. Trimming left V 10 bases short and J 2 bases short, with 20 bases between. Germline CDR1 and CDR2: ENHRY and SYGVKD.

Comments on this clonotype: A read error may be the cause here, since a much bigger clone is one base away. The CDR3 DNA reads TGTGCCGGCAGTCAAGACAGGGTACCCGAGACCCAGTACTTC. It yields the protein CAGSQDRVPETQYF. The chain links TRBV12-3 or TRBV12-4 to TRBJ2-5; TRBD1 agrees at 7 bases. The length of the CDR3 is 14 residues.

Many counts were recorded for this clonotype. The V and J genes are TRBV6-1 and TRBJ2-7; 7 positions agree with TRBD1. Per germline, CDR1 MNHNS and CDR2 SASEGT. The CDR3 is 14 residues long. V trimming: 3 bases; J trimming: 3 bases; junction bases outside the gene matches: 5. CDR3 DNA: TGTGCCAGCAGTGAGCCACAGGGGAGCTACGAGCAGTACTTC. This sequence encodes CASSEPQGSYEQYF.

This clonotype was counted ten times or more. The chain is built from TRBV7-9 and TRBJ2-2; 9 bases align to TRBD1. V was pared by 6 bases and J by 6 bases, with 11 bases of the junction left unmatched. The CDR3 spans 16 residues. Germline values: CDR1 SEHNR, CDR2 FQNEAQ (reference sequence). CDR3 region: CASRPSGTGLPGELFF. DNA of the CDR3: TGTGCCAGCAGGCCCTCCGGGACAGGGCTGCCCGGGGAGCTGTTTTTT. The full variable domain, completed using reference TRBV7-9 and TRBJ2-2, is DTGVSQNPRHKITKRGQNVTFRCDPISEHNRLYWYRQTLGQGPEFLTYFQNEAQLEKSRLLSDRFSAERPKGSFSTLEIQRTEQGDSAMYLCASRPSGTGLPGELFFGEGSRLTVL.

On this clonotype: A much larger clone lies one base from this, so it may be a read error. This sequence joins TRBV3-1 and TRBJ1-6, with 8 bases matching TRBD1. The CDR3 extends over 14 amino acids. Germline V gene sequence: CDR1 LGHDT, CDR2 YNNKEL (reference sequence). The V segment lost 8 bases and the J segment 6 bases; nucleotides outside the gene matches: 6. The CDR3: CASGDRGTNSPLHF. CDR3 nucleotide sequence: TGTGCCAGCGGCGACAGGGGTACTAATTCACCCCTCCACTTT.

Here the CDR3 reads CASSLAGRNEAFF. The CDR3, as DNA: TGTGCCAGCAGCTTAGCCGGACGGAATGAAGCTTTCTTT. This chain links TRBV7-2 with TRBJ1-1; no definite D call. Germline CDR1 SGHTA, CDR2 FQGNSA. The V end was cut by 0 bases, the J end by 7 bases, with 9 bases between. The length of the CDR3 is 13 residues. The whole variable domain, remainder taken from reference TRBV7-2 and TRBJ1-1, is GAGVSQSPSNKVTEKGKDVELRCDPISGHTALYWYRQSLGQGLEFLIYFQGNSAPDKSGLPSDRFSAERTGGSVSTLTIQRTQQEDSAVYLCASSLAGRNEAFFGQGTRLTVV.

This chain uses TRBV19 with TRBJ1-6; D call uncertain. There are 15 residues in the CDR3. Trimming left V 5 bases short and J 5 bases short, with 13 bases between. Germline-derived CDR1 and CDR2 are LNHDA and SQIVND (reference sequence). The DNA of the CDR3 is TGTGCCAGTAGTGACTGGGGAGGGAATAATTCACCCCTCCACTTT. Amino acids: CASSDWGGNNSPLHF.

The table lists this clonotype with many counts. The chain carries TRBV7-2 and TRBJ2-7; D perhaps matches TRBD2 (6 bases). CDR1 and CDR2 from the germline V gene are SGHTA and FQGNSA. The CDR3 length is 13 residues. V was trimmed by 1 base and J by 7 bases, leaving 11 bases between them. The CDR3: CASSLGVGREQYF. CDR3 in DNA: TGTGCCAGCAGCTTAGGGGTAGGGAGGGAGCAGTACTTC. The entire variable domain, with the rest obtained from reference TRBV7-2 and TRBJ2-7, is as follows: GAGVSQSPSNKVTEKGKDVELRCDPISGHTALYWYRQSLGQGLEFLIYFQGNSAPDKSGLPSDRFSAERTGGSVSTLTIQRTQQEDSAVYLCASSLGVGREQYFGPGTRLTVT.

This sequence joins TRBV19 and TRBJ1-6; D is ambiguous. The length of the CDR3 is 16 residues. Trimming pared 1 base from V and 5 bases from J, leaving 12 bases between. In germline, CDR1 is LNHDA, CDR2 SQIVND (reference sequence). The CDR3 DNA reads as TGTGCCAGTAGTATAGGTTTCGACCGAAATAATTCACCCCTCCACTTT. Translating it yields CASSIGFDRNNSPLHF.

The chain has TRBV19 and TRBJ1-1; D perhaps matches TRBD1 (5 bases). The CDR3 contains 15 residues. The V gene's germline CDR1 is LNHDA and CDR2 SQIVND (reference sequence). The ends were cut back, 6 bases at V and 8 bases at J, with 22 bases in the middle. CDR3 residues: CASRPPLGGNAEAFF. DNA for the CDR3: TGTGCCAGTAGACCACCACTGGGGGGTAATGCAGAAGCTTTCTTT.